A single TCR beta chain is shown here with its context. The antigen is not known. The data stem from a study of T cells after yellow fever vaccination. As for the study in general: SMART-Seq v4 Ultra Low Input prepared libraries from low-cell fractions. General study results and limits: The booster response re-showed most primary clones: about 96% CD4, approximately 90% CD8. Weaker, the secondary response had a peak occurring faster, on day 5 versus 15.

A 5'RACE template-switching step, the method used to make TCR cDNA, added a universal primer site and UMIs. TCRdb reprocessed the 5' RACE reads with MiXCR, giving one entry per CDR3 protein. Found here are 280,000 or so distinct CDR3 sequences, approximately 10% of them singletons; the top ten hold around 3.1%. Germline loops: CDR1 MNHEY, CDR2 SVGAGI. The CDR3 totals 16 residues. Trimming removed 0 bases from V and 5 bases from J; junction bases left unmatched: 6. The clonotype originates from a young man who received the YFV17D yellow fever vaccine. V and J are TRBV6-5 and TRBJ2-3, with 9 bases lining up with TRBD1. The sample in question was CD4+ T cells sorted from PBMCs, obtained 5 days after the yellow fever booster vaccination. DNA for the CDR3: TGTGCCAGCAGTTACTCCGGGACAGGGTTTGGAGATACGCAGTATTTT. This translates into CASSYSGTGFGDTQYF.